The 11 T cell receptor beta chains in this list originate from one sample, sequenced in a study of cytomegalovirus exposure and HLA in healthy donors. This PCR relied on a set of 60 Vbeta primers and 13 Jbeta primers. Sequencing used immunoSEQ multiplex PCR; TCRdb keeps in-frame clones, though not all of them. Of approximately 85,000 clones in the sample, about 80% were seen once. Sequencing was done on a sample of PBMCs. Receptors originate from a young man in good health and CMV-seronegative.

The rearrangement uses TRBV4-3 and TRBJ2-3, with D possibly TRBD1 on 5 matching bases. This CDR3 is built from 14 residues. Trimming took 5 bases from V and 2 from J, leaving 11 bases between them. Germline V lookup: CDR1 LGHNA, CDR2 YSLEER. Here the CDR3 reads CASSSDRATDTQYF. CDR3 coding DNA: TGCGCCAGCAGCTCCGACAGAGCCACAGATACGCAGTATTTT.

This clone was seen a handful of times. The chain is built from TRBV4-1 and TRBJ1-1; no firm D call. This CDR3 contains 13 residues. Trimming shortened V by 2 bases and J by 0 bases, and 4 bases separated the two germline ends. Germline V gives CDR1 MGHRA, CDR2 YSYEKL. CDR3 sequence (DNA): TGCGCCAGCAGCCAAAACATGAACACTGAAGCTTTCTTT. This encodes CASSQNMNTEAFF.

This sequence joins TRBV7-2 and TRBJ2-1, with a tentative D call TRBD1 (5 bases). V was trimmed by 1 base and J by 5 bases, leaving 6 bases between them. CDR3 length: 13 residues. Germline V gene sequence: CDR1 SGHTA, CDR2 FQGNSA. As DNA, the CDR3 is TGTGCCAGCAGCTTAGGACAGAACAATGAGCAGTTCTTC. Amino acid sequence: CASSLGQNNEQFF.

The J gene is TRBJ2-4, the V gene TRBV28; 7 bases match TRBD1. Unmatched junction bases numbered 12, after V lost 7 bases and J lost 0 bases. CDR3 size: 17 residues. Germline CDR1 and CDR2: MDHEN and SYDVKM. The CDR3 sequence is CASTPLDRRIAKNIQYF. DNA for the CDR3: TGTGCCAGCACCCCTCTGGACAGGAGAATAGCCAAAAACATTCAGTACTTC.

This clone has more than one count but fewer than ten. This chain joins TRBV12-5 and TRBJ1-1; D perhaps matches TRBD1 (6 bases). The CDR3 has 14 amino acids. V was trimmed by 6 bases and J by 5 bases, leaving 16 bases between them. The germline V gene has CDR1 LGHNT and CDR2 FRNRAP. For the CDR3, the DNA is TGTGCTAGTGGCCCCACTACAGGGCGTACTGAAGCTTTCTTT. Its translation is CASGPTTGRTEAFF.

This clone appeared a few times. The CDR3 coding sequence is TGTGCCAGCAGCTTCGACGGACAGGGTGGGTCACCCCTCCACTTT. This gives the protein CASSFDGQGGSPLHF. This chain connects TRBV7-2 to TRBJ1-6; 8 nucleotides line up with TRBD1. Trimming took 3 bases from V and 10 from J; bases not matched to a gene: 8. The CDR3 is made up of 15 amino acids. Germline CDR1 and CDR2: SGHTA and FQGNSA.

V usage is TRBV6-1 and J usage is TRBJ2-7; TRBD2 might be the D (7 bases). Germline-derived CDR1 and CDR2 are MNHNS and SASEGT. Trimming removed 8 bases at V and 0 bases at J, with 14 bases between. The CDR3 is 14 residues long. The CDR3 here is CASVKAGASYEQYF. The CDR3 coding sequence is TGTGCCAGCGTTAAGGCGGGGGCCTCCTACGAGCAGTACTTC.

This sequence joins TRBV18 and TRBJ1-2, with a possible D match to TRBD1 (6 bases). V was clipped by 2 bases and J by 3 bases, with 10 bases between them. From germline, CDR1 is KGHSH and CDR2 LQKENI. This CDR3 has 14 residues. DNA of the CDR3: TGTGCCAGCTCACCAGGGACATTTGACTATGGCTACACCTTC. This translates into CASSPGTFDYGYTF.

V usage is TRBV30 and J usage is TRBJ2-2; TRBD1 is a possible D gene (5 bases). CDR3 length equals 13 residues. Between the trimmed V and J ends, which lost 2 bases and 6 bases, there was a span of 10 bases. From germline, CDR1 is GTSNPN and CDR2 SVGIG (reference sequence). CDR3 in amino acids: CAWSFGAPGELFF. The CDR3 nucleotides read TGTGCCTGGAGTTTTGGGGCCCCCGGGGAGCTGTTTTTT. Together with reference TRBV30 and TRBJ2-2, the CDR3 gives the full variable domain: SQTIHQWPATLVQPVGSPLSLECTVEGTSNPNLYWYRQAAGRGLQLLFYSVGIGQISSEVPQNLSASRPQDRQFILSSKKLLLSDSGFYLCAWSFGAPGELFFGEGSRLTVL.

The chain carries TRBV19 and TRBJ2-2, with D perhaps TRBD1 (6 bases). Germline lookup yields CDR1 LNHDA and CDR2 SQIVND (reference sequence). Trimming stripped 4 bases from V and 2 bases from J, with 8 bases between. This CDR3 comprises 14 residues. CDR3 bases: TGTGCCAGTAGTACGACAGGAAACACCGGGGAGCTGTTTTTT. It specifies CASSTTGNTGELFF.

This chain joins TRBV5-1 and TRBJ1-5, with D maybe TRBD1 (5 bases). The CDR3 has 15 amino acids. V shed 3 bases and J shed 2 bases, with 12 bases lying between them. Germline CDR1 is SGHRS and CDR2 is YFSETQ. CDR3 loop: CASSYQGGGNQPQHF. In DNA, the CDR3 is TGCGCCAGCAGCTACCAGGGTGGGGGCAATCAGCCCCAGCATTTT.